This T cell receptor (beta chain) was sequenced for a study of T cell responses to AZD1222 COVID-19 vaccine. Points on this clone: The antigen remains unidentified.

Findings and limits, study-wide: Among AZD1222 vaccinees, only 5 or 6 were seropositive at baseline. Clonal diversity was possibly underestimated, and the donors were mostly white British, with more females.

Trimming left V 2 bases short and J 0 bases short, with 11 bases between. This CDR3 contains 16 residues. Looked up from germline, CDR1 is LNHDA and CDR2 is SQIVND (reference sequence). The data were produced by immunoSEQ multiplex PCR, yet TCRdb's version contains in-frame clones alone and is incomplete. The sample consists of 150,000 to 200,000 clones, over 90% of them appearing once. The gene calls are TRBV19 and TRBJ2-1; D gene ambiguous. This specimen consisted of peripheral blood, obtained on day 0 of AZD1222 vaccination. The TCR was taken from an adult in good health. DNA of the CDR3: TGTGCCAGTAGTATATCGCGCGGTTCCTCCTACAATGAGCAGTTCTTC. Translated: CASSISRGSSYNEQFF. Complete variable domain (other parts from reference TRBV19 and TRBJ2-1): DGGITQSPKYLFRKEGQNVTLSCEQNLNHDAMYWYRQDPGQGLRLIYYSQIVNDFQKGDIAEGYSVSREKKESFPLTVTSAQKNPTAFYLCASSISRGSSYNEQFFGPGTRLTVL.